Each of the 25 T cell receptor beta chains below was sequenced from the same sample in a study of blood T cell repertoires in COVID-19. TCRdb's copy holds only in-frame clones and misses some; the assay was immunoSEQ multiplex PCR. This table holds roughly 290,000 clones, 75% to 95% found once. The material sequenced was peripheral blood. The origin of the receptors is a young woman with COVID-19, enrolled during active disease.

J is TRBJ1-1 and V is TRBV18, with D maybe TRBD1 (5 bases). Germline V gene lookup returns CDR1 KGHSH and CDR2 LQKENI. V lost 6 bases to trimming and J lost 0 bases, with 14 bases between them. The CDR3 runs to 15 residues. CDR3 loop: CASSLMGEVNTEAFF. The CDR3 coding sequence is TGTGCCAGCTCCCTAATGGGGGAGGTGAACACTGAAGCTTTCTTT.

This clone occurred once. The chain uses TRBV19 and TRBJ2-1, with TRBD2 matching over 7 bases. The V gene's germline CDR1 is LNHDA and CDR2 SQIVND (reference sequence). This CDR3 spans 16 amino acids. The J segment lost 9 bases and the V segment lost 1 base, leaving 12 bases of the junction unmatched. CDR3 in DNA: TGTGCCAGTAGTATAGTGGCCGGGGGGAGGGTAGGTGAGCAGTTCTTC. Amino acid sequence: CASSIVAGGRVGEQFF.

J is TRBJ1-6 and V is TRBV4-3; D not resolved. This CDR3 is 15 amino acids long. Germline CDR1 is LGHNA and CDR2 is YSLEER. The V gene lost 5 bases and the J gene lost 6 bases, with 14 bases spanning the gap. In nucleotides, the CDR3 is TGCGCCAGCAGCTTGGAGCTTCAGCTTAATTCACCCCTCCACTTT. As protein: CASSLELQLNSPLHF.

A remark on this clone: The limits of the CDR3 on the DNA are not certain, so only TCRdb's listed CDR3 is given. The gene calls are TRBV5-6 and TRBJ2-7; TRBD2 is taken as the D call from the table, unchecked against the DNA. The CDR3 totals 12 residues, both ends included. The germline V gene encodes CDR1 SGHDT and CDR2 YYEEEE. The CDR3 sequence: CASSWGAGTSEF.

The genes are TRBV27 and TRBJ1-1, with no clear D. Trimming took off 5 bases at V and 5 bases at J, with 15 bases between the two ends. This CDR3 is built from 14 residues. CDR1 and CDR2 from the germline V gene are MNHEY and SMNVEV (reference sequence). The CDR3 loop reads CASSASGRGTEAFF. DNA for the CDR3: TGTGCCAGCAGTGCCTCGGGCCGAGGGACTGAAGCTTTCTTT.

This chain connects TRBV12-3 or TRBV12-4 to TRBJ1-1; TRBD1 matches at 7 bases. The CDR3 runs 13 residues. The junction had 4 bases not matched to a gene; V was cut back by 6 bases and J by 3 bases. CDR3 sequence (DNA): TGTGCCAGCAGCCTAACAGGGGACACTGAAGCTTTCTTT. The encoded protein is CASSLTGDTEAFF.

V usage is TRBV28 and J usage is TRBJ1-2; 8 positions match TRBD1. V lost 1 base, J lost 4 bases, and 11 bases stayed unmatched. Germline values: CDR1 MDHEN, CDR2 SYDVKM. This CDR3 comprises 17 residues. The DNA of the CDR3 is TGTGCCAGCAGTTTATCCGGGACAGGCCACGGAAGCTATGGCTACACCTTC. Amino acid sequence: CASSLSGTGHGSYGYTF.

The chain employs TRBV24-1 and TRBJ2-1, with D perhaps TRBD1 (6 bases). Germline-derived CDR1 and CDR2 are KGHDR and SFDVKD. V was trimmed by 4 bases and J by 1 base, leaving 13 bases between them. The CDR3 extends over 16 amino acids. The chain's CDR3 is CATSDALTGSYNEQFF. CDR3 in DNA: TGTGCCACCAGTGACGCGTTAACAGGGTCCTACAATGAGCAGTTCTTC.

The gene calls are TRBV2 and TRBJ1-1; 7 positions match TRBD1. With V trimmed by 5 bases and J by 0 bases, 6 bases remained unmatched. The CDR3 spans 15 residues. Per the germline V gene, CDR1 is SNHLY and CDR2 is FYNNEI. DNA of the CDR3: TGTGCCAGCAGTCCTACAGGGGTATTGAACACTGAAGCTTTCTTT. Translated: CASSPTGVLNTEAFF.

This chain connects TRBV5-1 to TRBJ2-2, with D perhaps TRBD1 (5 bases). There are 13 residues in the CDR3. The germline CDR1 and CDR2 sequences are SGHRS and YFSETQ. The V end lost 6 bases, the J end lost 7 bases, and 13 bases lay between the germline ends. The CDR3, as DNA: TGCGCCAGCACGGCCAACCAGGGCGGGGAGCTGTTTTTT. Translating it yields CASTANQGGELFF.

The rearrangement uses TRBV2 and TRBJ2-7, with D unresolved. The V end lost 6 bases, the J end lost 3 bases, and 6 bases lay between the germline ends. Germline V gene data show CDR1 as SNHLY and CDR2 as FYNNEI. The CDR3 contains 11 residues. The CDR3 DNA follows: TGTGCCAGCAGGGCCGTCTACGAGCAGTACTTC. Translated, it gives CASRAVYEQYF.

V usage is TRBV28 and J usage is TRBJ1-4; possibly TRBD1 for D (6 bases). Germline V gene lookup returns CDR1 MDHEN and CDR2 SYDVKM. Trimming removed 1 base at V and 7 bases at J, with 10 bases between. There are 14 residues in the CDR3. CDR3 DNA sequence: TGTGCCAGCAGTTTATCTGGGGGCGGTGAAAAACTGTTTTTT. This translates into CASSLSGGGEKLFF.

The genes are TRBV10-1 and TRBJ1-4; D remains unclear. The V gene's germline CDR1 is WNHNN and CDR2 SYGVQD (reference sequence). Between the trimmed V and J ends, which lost 0 bases and 7 bases, there was a span of 12 bases. The CDR3 has 15 amino acids. The CDR3 sequence: CASSESRAAGEKLFF. The CDR3 nucleotides are TGCGCCAGCAGTGAGTCGAGGGCCGCCGGTGAAAAACTGTTTTTT.

This clone occurred once. V is TRBV30 and J is TRBJ1-4; no clear D gene. V lost 0 bases and J lost 0, with 5 bases in between. The CDR3 consists of 14 residues. The germline V gene encodes CDR1 GTSNPN and CDR2 SVGIG (reference sequence). The CDR3 spells CAWSVSPTNEKLFF. The CDR3 nucleotides are TGTGCCTGGAGTGTATCTCCAACTAATGAAAAACTGTTTTTT.

The rearrangement uses TRBV28 and TRBJ1-2, with D possibly matching TRBD1 (5 bases). The V end was cut by 6 bases, the J end by 0 bases, with 26 bases between. CDR1 and CDR2 (germline): MDHEN, SYDVKM. This CDR3 spans 19 amino acids. CDR3 region: CASSRPSYKGPQANYGYTF. For the CDR3, the DNA is TGTGCCAGCAGCCGACCCTCCTACAAGGGGCCACAAGCTAACTATGGCTACACCTTC.

The CDR3 region is CASDRLSSNQPQHF. For the CDR3, the DNA is TGTGCCAGTGACCGACTGAGTAGCAATCAGCCCCAGCATTTT. The chain employs TRBV19 and TRBJ1-5, with D hard to call. From germline, CDR1 is LNHDA and CDR2 SQIVND (reference sequence). Trimming cost V 8 bases and J 0 bases, with 11 bases left between them. This CDR3 comprises 14 residues.

This chain links TRBV3-1 (or the pseudogene TRBV3-2) with TRBJ1-5; no firm D call. V was shortened by 1 base and J by 0 bases, with 13 bases between the two germline ends. Germline CDR1 and CDR2: LGHDT and YNNKEL (reference sequence). The CDR3 runs to 17 residues. The CDR3 spells CASSQVGTGNSNQPQHF. CDR3 coding DNA: TGTGCCAGCAGCCAAGTGGGCACGGGGAATAGCAATCAGCCCCAGCATTTT.

V is TRBV24-1 and J is TRBJ2-5; possibly TRBD1 for D (6 bases). The CDR3 contains 15 residues. Trimming removed 4 bases from V and 4 bases from J, with 15 bases in between. The V gene's germline CDR1 is KGHDR and CDR2 SFDVKD. CDR3 nucleotides: TGTGCCACCAGTGAACCCGGGACAAGGGGAGAGACCCAGTACTTC. Translation gives CATSEPGTRGETQYF.

The chain has TRBV7-3 and TRBJ2-2; D ambiguous. The germline V and J ends were trimmed by 5 bases and 0 bases, with 13 bases remaining between them. The CDR3 extends over 16 amino acids. Germline loops: CDR1 SGHTA, CDR2 FQGTGA. This CDR3 reads CASSDRPAANTGELFF. The CDR3 bases are TGTGCCAGCAGCGACCGTCCTGCGGCGAACACCGGGGAGCTGTTTTTT. Together with reference TRBV7-3 and TRBJ2-2, the CDR3 gives the full variable domain: GAGVSQTPSNKVTEKGKYVELRCDPISGHTALYWYRQSLGQGPEFLIYFQGTGAADDSGLPNDRFFAVRPEGSVSTLKIQRTERGDSAVYLCASSDRPAANTGELFFGEGSRLTVL.

Points on this clone: A junction end diverges from the germline sequence, so it may reflect a read error. The CDR3 loop reads CASQFGAGVYF. The DNA for the CDR3 is TGTGCCTCGCAGTTCGGAGCGGGAGTTTACTTT. The chain recombines TRBV10-3 with TRBJ2-3, with 8 nucleotides matching TRBD2. This CDR3 region has 11 residues. Germline V gene data show CDR1 as ENHRY and CDR2 as SYGVKD.

The chain employs TRBV29-1 and TRBJ2-7, with 9 positions matching TRBD1. This CDR3 has 14 residues. J was trimmed by 0 bases and V by 6 bases; bases with no gene match: 6. Per germline, CDR1 SQVTM and CDR2 ANQGSEA. CDR3 protein: CSVTGTGLSYEQYF. The CDR3 nucleotides are TGCAGCGTGACCGGGACAGGGCTCTCCTACGAGCAGTACTTC.

This clone has just one count. The rearrangement links TRBV4-1 to TRBJ2-7; 7 bases are a match to TRBD2. The CDR3 totals 14 residues. CDR1 is MGHRA and CDR2 is YSYEKL in the germline V gene. Trimming took 5 bases from V and 0 from J; bases not matched to a gene: 4. The chain's CDR3 is CASSSQRDSYEQYF. The CDR3, as DNA: TGCGCCAGCAGCTCCCAGCGGGACTCCTACGAGCAGTACTTC.

The V and J genes are TRBV7-3 and TRBJ2-3, with 12 bases fitting TRBD2. The CDR3 has 18 residues. Germline-derived CDR1 and CDR2 are SGHTA and FQGTGA. The trim removed 5 bases at V and 4 bases at J, leaving 13 bases unmatched. For the CDR3, the DNA is TGTGCCAGCAGCAAAGTCCTGCTACTAGCGGGAGGTGCAGATACGCAGTATTTT. Translated: CASSKVLLLAGGADTQYF.

CDR3 sequence reads: CASSDSREGLGHTGELFF. CDR3 nucleotides: TGTGCCAGCAGTGACTCGCGGGAGGGCCTCGGTCACACCGGGGAGCTGTTTTTT. V and J are TRBV6-4 and TRBJ2-2, with TRBD2 matching over 9 bases. The CDR3 loop spans 18 amino acids. V trimming: 0 bases; J trimming: 3 bases; junction bases outside the gene matches: 8. Germline CDR1 reads MRHNA; CDR2 reads SNTAGT.

V and J are TRBV30 and TRBJ1-2; D is uncertain. V was pared by 2 bases and J by 6 bases, with 13 bases between. This CDR3 is 13 amino acids long. The germline CDR1 and CDR2 sequences are GTSNPN and SVGIG (reference sequence). Here the CDR3 DNA reads TGTGCCTGGAGTTTGGGCACCCCCCATGGCTACACCTTC. As protein: CAWSLGTPHGYTF.